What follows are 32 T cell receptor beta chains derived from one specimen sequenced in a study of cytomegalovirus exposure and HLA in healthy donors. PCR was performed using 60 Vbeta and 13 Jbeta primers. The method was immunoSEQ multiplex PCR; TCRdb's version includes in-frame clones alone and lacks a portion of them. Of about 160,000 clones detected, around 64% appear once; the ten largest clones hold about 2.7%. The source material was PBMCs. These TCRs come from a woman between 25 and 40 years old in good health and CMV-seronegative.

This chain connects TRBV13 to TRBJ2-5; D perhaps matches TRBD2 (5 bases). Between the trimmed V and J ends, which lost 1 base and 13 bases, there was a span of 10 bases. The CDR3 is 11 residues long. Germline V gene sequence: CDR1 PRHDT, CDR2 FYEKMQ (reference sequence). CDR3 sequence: CASSLDGSPYF. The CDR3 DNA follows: TGTGCCAGCAGCTTAGATGGGAGTCCGTACTTC.

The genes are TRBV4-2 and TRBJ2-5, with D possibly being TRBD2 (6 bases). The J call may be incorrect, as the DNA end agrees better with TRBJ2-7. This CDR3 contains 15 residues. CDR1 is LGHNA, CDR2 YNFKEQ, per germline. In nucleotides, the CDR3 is TGTGCCAGCAGCCAAGACAGAAGCGGGTACTACGAGCAGTACTTC. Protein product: CASSQDRSGYYEQYF.

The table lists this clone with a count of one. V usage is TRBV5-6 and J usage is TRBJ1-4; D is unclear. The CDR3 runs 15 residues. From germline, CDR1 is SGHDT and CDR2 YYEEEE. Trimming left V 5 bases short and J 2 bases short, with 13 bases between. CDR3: CASSLFSGTNEKLFF. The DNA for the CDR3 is TGTGCCAGCAGTTTGTTCTCCGGGACTAATGAAAAACTGTTTTTT. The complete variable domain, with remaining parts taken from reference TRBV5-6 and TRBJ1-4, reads DAGVTQSPTHLIKTRGQQVTLRCSPKSGHDTVSWYQQALGQGPQFIFQYYEEEERQRGNFPDRFSGHQFPNYSSELNVNALLLGDSALYLCASSLFSGTNEKLFFGSGTQLSVL.

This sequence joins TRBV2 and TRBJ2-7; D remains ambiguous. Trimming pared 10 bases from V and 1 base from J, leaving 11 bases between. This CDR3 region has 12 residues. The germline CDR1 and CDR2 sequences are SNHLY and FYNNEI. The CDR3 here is CATTYGSYEQYF. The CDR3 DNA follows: TGTGCCACGACATACGGATCCTACGAGCAGTACTTC.

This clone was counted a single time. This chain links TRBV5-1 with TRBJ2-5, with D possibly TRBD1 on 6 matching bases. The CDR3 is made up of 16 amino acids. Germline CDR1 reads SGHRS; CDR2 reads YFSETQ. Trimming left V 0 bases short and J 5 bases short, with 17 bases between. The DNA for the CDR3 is TGCGCCAGCAGCTTGGAAGGACAGCCTTCGGGGGAGACCCAGTACTTC. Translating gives CASSLEGQPSGETQYF.

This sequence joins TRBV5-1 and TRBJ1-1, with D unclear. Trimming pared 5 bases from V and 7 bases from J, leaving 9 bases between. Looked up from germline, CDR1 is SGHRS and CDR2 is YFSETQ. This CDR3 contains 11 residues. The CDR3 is CASRPAGEAFF. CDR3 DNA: TGCGCCAGCAGGCCGGCAGGTGAAGCTTTCTTT.

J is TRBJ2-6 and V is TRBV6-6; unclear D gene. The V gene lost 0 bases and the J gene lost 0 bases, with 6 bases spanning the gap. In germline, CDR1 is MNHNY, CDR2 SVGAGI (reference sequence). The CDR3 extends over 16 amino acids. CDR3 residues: CASSYSRNSGANVLTF. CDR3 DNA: TGTGCCAGCAGTTACTCGCGGAACTCTGGGGCCAACGTCCTGACTTTC.

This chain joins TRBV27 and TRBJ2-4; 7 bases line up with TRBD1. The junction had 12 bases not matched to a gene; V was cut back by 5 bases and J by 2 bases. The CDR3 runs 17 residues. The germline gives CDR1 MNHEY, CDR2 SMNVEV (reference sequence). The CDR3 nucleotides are TGTGCCAGCAGTCTCGGGACAGATGGGTTGACCAAAAACATTCAGTACTTC. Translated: CASSLGTDGLTKNIQYF.

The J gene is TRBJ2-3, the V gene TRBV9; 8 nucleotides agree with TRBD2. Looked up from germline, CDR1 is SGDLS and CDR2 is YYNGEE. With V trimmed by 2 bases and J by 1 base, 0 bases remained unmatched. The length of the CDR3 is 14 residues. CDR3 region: CASSVTSGTDTQYF. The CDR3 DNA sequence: TGTGCCAGCAGCGTGACTAGCGGCACAGATACGCAGTATTTT.

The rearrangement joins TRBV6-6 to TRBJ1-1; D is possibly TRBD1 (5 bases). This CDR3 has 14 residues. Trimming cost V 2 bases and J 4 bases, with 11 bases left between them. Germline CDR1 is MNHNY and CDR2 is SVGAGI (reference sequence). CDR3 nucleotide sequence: TGTGCCAGCAGTTACGGGCAGGGTCCCACTGAAGCTTTCTTT. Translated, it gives CASSYGQGPTEAFF.

CDR3 DNA sequence: TGTGCCAGCAGAGCCTCTAGCGGGGGCCGGGACGAGCAGTACTTC. As protein: CASRASSGGRDEQYF. The chain couples TRBV7-9 to TRBJ2-7; TRBD2 matches 10 bases. Germline V CDR1 and CDR2: SEHNR, FQNEAQ (reference sequence). The CDR3 spans 15 residues. The V gene end was trimmed by 6 bases and the J gene end by 5 bases; junction bases not matched to a gene: 10.

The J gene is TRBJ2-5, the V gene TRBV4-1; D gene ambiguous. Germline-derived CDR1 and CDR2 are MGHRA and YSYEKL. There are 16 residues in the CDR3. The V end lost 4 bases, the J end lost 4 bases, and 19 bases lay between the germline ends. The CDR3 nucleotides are TGCGCCAGCAGCCCGGCTGCGTCCCCAGGAATAGAGACCCAGTACTTC. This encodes CASSPAASPGIETQYF.

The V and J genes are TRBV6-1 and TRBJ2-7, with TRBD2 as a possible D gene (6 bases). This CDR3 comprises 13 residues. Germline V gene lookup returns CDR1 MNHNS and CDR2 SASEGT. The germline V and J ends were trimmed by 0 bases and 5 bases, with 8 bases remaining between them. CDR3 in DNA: TGTGCCAGCAGTGAAGCCGGAGGGCACGAGCAGTACTTC. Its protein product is CASSEAGGHEQYF.

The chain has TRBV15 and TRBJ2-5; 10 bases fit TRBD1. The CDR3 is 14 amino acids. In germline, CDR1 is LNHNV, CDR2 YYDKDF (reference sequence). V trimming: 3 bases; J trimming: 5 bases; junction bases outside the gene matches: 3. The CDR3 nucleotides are TGTGCCACCAGCAGGACAGGGGGCCGTGAGACCCAGTACTTC. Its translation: CATSRTGGRETQYF.

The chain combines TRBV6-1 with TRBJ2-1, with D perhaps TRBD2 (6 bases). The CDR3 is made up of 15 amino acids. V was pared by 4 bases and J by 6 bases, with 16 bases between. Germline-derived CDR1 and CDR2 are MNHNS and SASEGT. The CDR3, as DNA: TGTGCCAGCAGTGGACCGGGACTTTTGGGCAATGAGCAGTTCTTC. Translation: CASSGPGLLGNEQFF.

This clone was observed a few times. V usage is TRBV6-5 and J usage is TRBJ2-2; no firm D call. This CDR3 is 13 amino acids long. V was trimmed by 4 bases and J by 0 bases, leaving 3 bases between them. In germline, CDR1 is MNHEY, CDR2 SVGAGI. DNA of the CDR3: TGTGCCAGCAGTTCCGCGAACACCGGGGAGCTGTTTTTT. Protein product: CASSSANTGELFF.

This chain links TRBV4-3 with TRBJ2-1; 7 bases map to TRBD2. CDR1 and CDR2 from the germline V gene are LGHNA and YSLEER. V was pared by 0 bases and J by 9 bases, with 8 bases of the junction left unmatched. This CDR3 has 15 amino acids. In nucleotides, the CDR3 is TGCGCCAGCAGCCAAGATAGCTGGGAGGGTGGTGAGCAGTTCTTC. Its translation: CASSQDSWEGGEQFF.

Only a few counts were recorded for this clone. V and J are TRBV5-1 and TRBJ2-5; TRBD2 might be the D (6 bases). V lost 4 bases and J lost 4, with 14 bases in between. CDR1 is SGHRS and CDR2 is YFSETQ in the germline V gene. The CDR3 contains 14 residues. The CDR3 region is CASSTPGLTETQYF. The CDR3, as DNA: TGCGCCAGCAGCACCCCGGGACTCACAGAGACCCAGTACTTC.

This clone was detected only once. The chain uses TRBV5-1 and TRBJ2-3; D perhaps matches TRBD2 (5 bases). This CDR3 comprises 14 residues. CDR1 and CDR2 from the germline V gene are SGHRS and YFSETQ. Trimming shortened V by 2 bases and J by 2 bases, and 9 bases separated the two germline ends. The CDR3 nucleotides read TGCGCCAGCAGCTTTGGACTGGTCACAGATACGCAGTATTTT. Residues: CASSFGLVTDTQYF.

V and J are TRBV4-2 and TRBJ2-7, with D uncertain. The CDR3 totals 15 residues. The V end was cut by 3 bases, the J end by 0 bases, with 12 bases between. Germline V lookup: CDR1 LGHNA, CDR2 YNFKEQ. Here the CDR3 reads CASSHETSSSYEQYF. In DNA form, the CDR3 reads TGTGCCAGCAGCCACGAAACTTCTTCCTCCTACGAGCAGTACTTC.

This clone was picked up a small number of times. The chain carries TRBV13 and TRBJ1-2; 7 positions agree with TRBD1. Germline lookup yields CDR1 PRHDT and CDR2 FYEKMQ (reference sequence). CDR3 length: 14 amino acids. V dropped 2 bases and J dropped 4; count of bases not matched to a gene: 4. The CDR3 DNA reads TGTGCCAGCAGCTTAAATCAGGGGGTCTATGGCTACACCTTC. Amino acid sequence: CASSLNQGVYGYTF.

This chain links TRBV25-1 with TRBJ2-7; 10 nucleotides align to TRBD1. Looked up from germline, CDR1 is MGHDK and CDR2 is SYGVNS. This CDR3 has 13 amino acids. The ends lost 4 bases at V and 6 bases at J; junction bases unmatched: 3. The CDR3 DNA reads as TGTGCCAGCAGTGGAGACAGGGGGCGCGAGCAGTACTTC. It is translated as CASSGDRGREQYF.

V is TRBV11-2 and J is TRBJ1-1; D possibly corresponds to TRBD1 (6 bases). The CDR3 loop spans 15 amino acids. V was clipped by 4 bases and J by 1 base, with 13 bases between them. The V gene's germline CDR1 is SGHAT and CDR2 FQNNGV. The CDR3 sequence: CASSYQQGPNTEAFF. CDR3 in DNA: TGTGCCAGCAGCTACCAACAGGGACCGAACACTGAAGCTTTCTTT.

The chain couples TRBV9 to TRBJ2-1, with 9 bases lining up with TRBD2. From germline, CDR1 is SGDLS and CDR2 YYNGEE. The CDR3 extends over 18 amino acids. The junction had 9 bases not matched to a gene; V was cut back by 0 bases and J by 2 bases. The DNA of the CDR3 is TGTGCCAGCAGCGTAGCAAGCGGGAGGTCTTTGCCCTACAATGAGCAGTTCTTC. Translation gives CASSVASGRSLPYNEQFF.

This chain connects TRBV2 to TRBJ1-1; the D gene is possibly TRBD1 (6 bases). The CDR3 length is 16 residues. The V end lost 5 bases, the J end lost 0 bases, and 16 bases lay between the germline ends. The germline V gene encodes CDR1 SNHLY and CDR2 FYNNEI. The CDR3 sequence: CASSTWKDRMNTEAFF. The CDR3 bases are TGTGCCAGCAGTACCTGGAAGGACAGAATGAACACTGAAGCTTTCTTT.

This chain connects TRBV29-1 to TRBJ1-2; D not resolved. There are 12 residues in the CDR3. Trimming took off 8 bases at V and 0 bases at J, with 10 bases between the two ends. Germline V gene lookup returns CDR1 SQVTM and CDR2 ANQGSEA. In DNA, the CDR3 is TGCAGCAGCAATGGAGCTAACTATGGCTACACCTTC. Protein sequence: CSSNGANYGYTF.

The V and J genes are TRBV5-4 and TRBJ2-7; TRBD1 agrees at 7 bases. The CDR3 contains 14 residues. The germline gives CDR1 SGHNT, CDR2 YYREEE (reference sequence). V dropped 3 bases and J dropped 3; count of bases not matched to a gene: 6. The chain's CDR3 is CASSYSTGYYEQYF. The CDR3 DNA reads TGTGCCAGCAGCTATTCGACAGGGTACTACGAGCAGTACTTC.

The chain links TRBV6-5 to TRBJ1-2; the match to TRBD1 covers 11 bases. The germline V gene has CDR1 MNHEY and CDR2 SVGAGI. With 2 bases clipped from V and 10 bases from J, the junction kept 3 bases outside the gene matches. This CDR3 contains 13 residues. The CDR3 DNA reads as TGTGCCAGCAGTTACCCGGGACAGGGGGACTACACCTTC. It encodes CASSYPGQGDYTF.

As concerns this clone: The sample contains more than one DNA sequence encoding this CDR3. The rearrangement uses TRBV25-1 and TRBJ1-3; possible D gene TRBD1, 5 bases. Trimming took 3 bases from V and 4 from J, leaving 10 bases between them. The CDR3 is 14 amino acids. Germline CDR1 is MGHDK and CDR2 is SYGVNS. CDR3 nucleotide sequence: TGTGCCAGCAGTGACAGGGCATCCGGAAACACCATATATTTT. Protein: CASSDRASGNTIYF.

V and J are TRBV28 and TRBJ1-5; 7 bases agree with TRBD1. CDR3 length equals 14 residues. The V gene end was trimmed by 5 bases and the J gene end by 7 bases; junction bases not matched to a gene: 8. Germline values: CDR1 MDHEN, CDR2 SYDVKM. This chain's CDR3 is CASSGIRGNQPQHF. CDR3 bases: TGTGCCAGCAGTGGGATCAGGGGGAACCAGCCCCAGCATTTT.

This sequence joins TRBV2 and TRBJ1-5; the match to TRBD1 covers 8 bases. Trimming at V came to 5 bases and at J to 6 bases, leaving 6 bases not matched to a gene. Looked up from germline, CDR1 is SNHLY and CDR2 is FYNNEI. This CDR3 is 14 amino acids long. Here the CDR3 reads CASSIDRGGQPQHF. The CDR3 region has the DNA TGTGCCAGCAGTATAGACAGGGGCGGTCAGCCCCAGCATTTT.

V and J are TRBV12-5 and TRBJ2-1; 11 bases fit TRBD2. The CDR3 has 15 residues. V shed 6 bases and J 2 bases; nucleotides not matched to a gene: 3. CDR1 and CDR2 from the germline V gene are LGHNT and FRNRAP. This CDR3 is CASGNSGRAYNEQFF. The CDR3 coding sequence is TGTGCTAGTGGGAATAGCGGGAGGGCCTACAATGAGCAGTTCTTC. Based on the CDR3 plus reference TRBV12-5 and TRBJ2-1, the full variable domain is DARVTQTPRHKVTEMGQEVTMRCQPILGHNTVFWYRQTMMQGLELLAYFRNRAPLDDSGMPKDRFSAEMPDATLATLKIQPSEPRDSAVYFCASGNSGRAYNEQFFGPGTRLTVL.